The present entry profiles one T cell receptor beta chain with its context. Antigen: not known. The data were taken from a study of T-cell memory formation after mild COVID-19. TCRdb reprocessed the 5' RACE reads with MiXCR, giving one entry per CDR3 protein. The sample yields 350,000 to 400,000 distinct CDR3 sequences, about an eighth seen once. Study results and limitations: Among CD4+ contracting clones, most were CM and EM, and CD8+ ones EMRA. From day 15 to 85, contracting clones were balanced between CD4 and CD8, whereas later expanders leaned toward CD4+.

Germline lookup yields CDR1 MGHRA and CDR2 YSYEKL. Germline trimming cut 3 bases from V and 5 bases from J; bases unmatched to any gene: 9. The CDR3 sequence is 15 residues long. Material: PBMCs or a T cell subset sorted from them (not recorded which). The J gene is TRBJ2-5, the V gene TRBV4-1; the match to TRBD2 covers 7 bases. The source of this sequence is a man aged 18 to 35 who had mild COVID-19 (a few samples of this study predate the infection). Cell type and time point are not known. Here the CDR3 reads CASSHKPRGDETQYF. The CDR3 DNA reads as TGCGCCAGCAGCCACAAACCCCGGGGGGACGAGACCCAGTACTTC.